A selection of T cell receptor beta chains follows, all from one sample in a study of blood T cell repertoires in COVID-19. Repertoires were generated with immunoSEQ multiplex PCR, while TCRdb's copy carries only in-frame clones and drops some. Among more than 140,000 clones, approximately 83% were seen once, and the ten largest hold 1.6%. Material: peripheral blood. The receptors were sampled from a human donor in a cohort sampled during active COVID-19. Both conserved end residues are part of each CDR3. Each record gives: CDR3 DNA, CDR3 protein, D gene, V gene, clone size, J gene. The D gene is left open where the match is weak. Where a row states a size, it is once, few, many or the class of an expanded clone; other rows omit it.

TGTGCCAGCGCTATACAGGGGAACAATGAGCAGTTCTTC | CASAIQGNNEQFF | TRBD1 | TRBV7-8 | . | TRBJ2-1
TGTGCCAGCAGCCAAGCCCGGCGGGGACGGGTACGGACGAACGCCGGGGAGCTGTTTTTT | CASSQARRGRVRTNAGELFF | . | TRBV3-1/TRBV3-2 | . | TRBJ2-2
TGTGCCAGCAGTCCTCGACTAGCAGGGTCCTACAATGAGCAGTTCTTC | CASSPRLAGSYNEQFF | TRBD2 | TRBV27 | . | TRBJ2-1
TGTGCCAGCAGCTTACGTGCGGGAGGGGGCACCGGGGAGCTGTTTTTT | CASSLRAGGGTGELFF | TRBD2 | TRBV7-2 | once | TRBJ2-2
TGCGCCAGCAGGGGTGTGACTAGCGGCATAAGTAGCACAGATACGCAGTATTTT | CASRGVTSGISSTDTQYF | TRBD2 | TRBV5-1 | . | TRBJ2-3
TGTGCCAGTAGTCCCCCCTCGGACGAGCAGTACTTC | CASSPPSDEQYF | . | TRBV19 | . | TRBJ2-7
TGTGCCAGCAGTTACTCGGGCACGAACACTGAAGCTTTCTTT | CASSYSGTNTEAFF | . | TRBV6-2/TRBV6-3 | . | TRBJ1-1
TGTGCCAGCAGCAGGACTAGAAGCCCAGATACGCAGTATTTT | CASSRTRSPDTQYF | TRBD2 | TRBV7-3 | . | TRBJ2-3
TGTGCCAGCAGCTTGGAATTAGCAGGGGGAGAGCAGTTCTTC | CASSLELAGGEQFF | TRBD1 | TRBV5-4 | . | TRBJ2-1
TGTGCCAGCTCACGTGATCTCCGGGAGCAGTACTTC | CASSRDLREQYF | . | TRBV18 | . | TRBJ2-7
TGTGCCAGCAGTGGAGGGACAGGGGGCACCTATGGCTACACCTTC | CASSGGTGGTYGYTF | TRBD1 | TRBV28 | . | TRBJ1-2
TGTGCCAGCAGCACGGGACATACTACCACCGGGGAGCTGTTTTTT | CASSTGHTTTGELFF | . | TRBV21-1 | . | TRBJ2-2
TGTGCCAGCCATGAACAGGGGATGCGCAATCAGCCCCAGCATTTT | CASHEQGMRNQPQHF | TRBD1 | TRBV28 | . | TRBJ1-5
TGTGCCAGCAGCTTAGGCTATAACTACAATGAGCAGTTCTTC | CASSLGYNYNEQFF | . | TRBV7-9 | . | TRBJ2-1
TGTGCCATCAGTGACCTAGCGGGAGACTACGAGCAGTACTTC | CAISDLAGDYEQYF | TRBD2 | TRBV10-3 | . | TRBJ2-7
TGTGCCAGCAGCTTAGCGCGATTGTGGGGGCCTGGAAACACCATATATTTT | CASSLARLWGPGNTIYF | . | TRBV7-8 | . | TRBJ1-3
TGTGCCAGCAGTTACCCTTCTACTGGGAGCGGGGAAACAGATACGCAGTATTTT | CASSYPSTGSGETDTQYF | TRBD2 | TRBV6-2/TRBV6-3 | once | TRBJ2-3
TGTGCCAGTAGTATAGAAAAGGGGGCCAACGAGCAGTACTTC | CASSIEKGANEQYF | TRBD1 | TRBV19 | . | TRBJ2-7
TGCGCCAGCAGCTTCCAGGGGGCCGGGACTGAAAAACTGTTTTTT | CASSFQGAGTEKLFF | TRBD1 | TRBV5-1 | . | TRBJ1-4
TGTGCCAGCAGGACTAGCGGGAGCTCCTACGAGCAGTACTTC | CASRTSGSSYEQYF | TRBD2 | TRBV6-5 | . | TRBJ2-7
TGTGCCACCAGTGATTCGGTGGGAGGTGAGACCCAGTACTTC | CATSDSVGGETQYF | . | TRBV24-1 | . | TRBJ2-5
TGTGCCAGCAGTTACGGGAGCAATCAGCCCCAGCATTTT | CASSYGSNQPQHF | . | TRBV27 | few | TRBJ1-5
TGTGCCAGCAGCTCAAGGGTCGGACATAACTACAATGAGCAGTTCTTC | CASSSRVGHNYNEQFF | . | TRBV11-1 | . | TRBJ2-1
TGTGCCAGCAGCGTAGCTCCCAGGGGGTTAGGAGAAAAACTGTTTTTT | CASSVAPRGLGEKLFF | TRBD1 | TRBV9 | . | TRBJ1-4
TGTGCCAGCAGTGATCTGGGACAGAATTACAATGAGCAGTTCTTC | CASSDLGQNYNEQFF | TRBD1 | TRBV2 | few | TRBJ2-1
TGTGCCAGCTCACCACTCCGGGACAGGGCGAGGGACTATGGCTACACCTTC | CASSPLRDRARDYGYTF | TRBD1 | TRBV18 | few | TRBJ1-2
TGTGCCAGCACTACCGGGACTCTCAGGGATGGCTACACCTTC | CASTTGTLRDGYTF | . | TRBV19 | few | TRBJ1-2
TGTGCCAGCATCTTTCCCGGGACTAGCGGAAGAGAGCAAGAGACCCAGTACTTC | CASIFPGTSGREQETQYF | TRBD2 | TRBV7-3 | . | TRBJ2-5
TGCAGCGTCCTGATAGCGGGAGGCTACAATGAGCAGTTCTTC | CSVLIAGGYNEQFF | TRBD2 | TRBV29-1 | . | TRBJ2-1
TGTGCCAGCAGCGTAGGGGACAGGGGGCCTCGTGAGCAGTTCTTC | CASSVGDRGPREQFF | TRBD1 | TRBV11-2 | . | TRBJ2-1
TGCGCCAGCAGAGCCGGGACTAGCGAGTTGGCCCCCCCATACGAGCAGTACTTC | CASRAGTSELAPPYEQYF | TRBD2 | TRBV4-1 | . | TRBJ2-7
TGTGCCAGCAGCTTAAGCGATGGGTTCGGGGCCCAGTACTTC | CASSLSDGFGAQYF | . | TRBV7-9 | . | TRBJ2-5
TGCGCCAGCAGCCCCCAGGGGGCAGCGGCCGACACCGGGGAGCTGTTTTTT | CASSPQGAAADTGELFF | TRBD1 | TRBV5-1 | . | TRBJ2-2
TGTGCCAGCAGCTTAGAAAGGGGGACTGAGCAGTTCTTC | CASSLERGTEQFF | . | TRBV11-2 | . | TRBJ2-1
TGTGCCAGCAGCAAAGGGGGACAGGCAGTTATGAACACTGAAGCTTTCTTT | CASSKGGQAVMNTEAFF | TRBD1 | TRBV7-9 | few | TRBJ1-1